Listed below are T cell receptor beta chains from one sample, sequenced in a study of T cell repertoires in cytomegalovirus infection. MiXCR, run by TCRdb on the reads, gives a single entry per CDR3 protein. The sample has about 740,000 distinct CDR3 sequences; less than 40% are singletons. Sequenced sample: PBMCs. The source is a human donor in good health (CMV status not recorded). Some clones in this sample may be carry-over from other donors' samples. The conserved cysteine and the conserved F or W are not part of the CDR3 here.

J gene	V gene	CDR3 protein
TRBJ2-7	TRBV7-2	ASSLKSSYEQY
TRBJ1-2	TRBV28	ASSPNAQQGYT
TRBJ2-6	TRBV28	ASSLRGTSGANVLT
TRBJ2-5	TRBV11-2	ASSFSPGGSYQETQY
TRBJ1-1	TRBV7-9	ASSPPGRITNTEAF
TRBJ1-5	TRBV7-2	ASSRQGNSNQPQH
TRBJ2-7	TRBV7-2	ASSFGTGASYEQY
TRBJ2-1	TRBV7-3	ASSRSGGAGNEQF
TRBJ2-3	TRBV2	ASSVAGGADTQY
TRBJ2-7	TRBV12-3/TRBV12-4	ASRYSASSYEQY
TRBJ1-2	TRBV7-9	ASRPNREGGYGYT
TRBJ1-6	TRBV6-1	ASSDPYGAYNSPLH
TRBJ1-2	TRBV7-9	ASMMGGYGYT
TRBJ2-3	TRBV7-6	ASSWTPGAVSAQY
TRBJ2-1	TRBV29-1	SVERGLGGNEQF
TRBJ1-2	TRBV28	ASSLTKGERGGYT
TRBJ1-2	TRBV18	ASSPRGQGMDGYT
TRBJ2-2	TRBV11-1	ASSATLTSGRRTGELF
TRBJ2-7	TRBV10-3	AISEDIYEQY
TRBJ1-2	TRBV28	ASSRQGARKSYT
TRBJ2-2	TRBV10-3	AISARGGLTGQNTGELF
TRBJ2-5	TRBV6-6	SSSRRIAGDQETQY
TRBJ2-2	TRBV28	ASSPPSDTGELF
TRBJ2-1	TRBV7-2	ASSMGSIRDEQF
TRBJ2-1	TRBV7-6	ASSLGGQYNEQF
TRBJ2-3	TRBV7-6	ASSQRGDTQY
TRBJ2-7	TRBV28	ASSFFVGRADEQY
TRBJ1-5	TRBV19	ASSAVWGGQPQH
TRBJ1-1	TRBV28	ASSSRTLPVGGAF
TRBJ2-3	TRBV10-3	AISETGSTDTQY
TRBJ1-5	TRBV27	ASSFLGQVDQPQH
TRBJ2-2	TRBV28	ASGMTRYTGELF